The present TCR beta chain was sequenced within a study of shared clonotypes between healthy human individuals. Germline V lookup: CDR1 MNHEY, CDR2 SMNVEV (reference sequence). Unmatched junction bases numbered 5, after V lost 0 bases and J lost 2 bases. There are 16 residues in the CDR3. Libraries were prepared by immunoSEQ multiplex PCR; TCRdb keeps only in-frame clonotypes and omits some of them. The sample lists roughly 500,000 clones; 75% to 85% were seen once. This receptor was identified in a woman aged 40 to 50 in good health. Some clones in this sample may be carry-over from other donors' samples. The J gene is TRBJ2-7, the V gene TRBV27; 9 positions match TRBD2. The sample taken for sequencing was PBMCs. The CDR3 loop reads CASSLSGLARAYEQYF. CDR3 in DNA: TGTGCCAGCAGTTTATCGGGACTAGCTAGGGCCTACGAGCAGTACTTC.